The clone carrying this T cell receptor beta chain was seen ten or more times. One entry per CDR3 protein, called by TCRdb with MiXCR from the 5' RACE reads. The table has over 25,000 distinct CDR3 sequences, 5.5% seen once. This entry belongs to a study of T cells after yellow fever vaccination. Overall study context: Memory subsets EM, EMRA, CM and Tscm were separated by sorting based on CD3, CD45RA, CCR7 and CD95.

General study points: When the response was secondary, it was weaker but reached its peak faster, day 5 versus 15. Clonotypes that responded to the vaccine were almost all undetectable in sorted memory subsets on day 0.

The receptor was isolated from a man between 25 and 39 years old who received the YFV17D yellow fever vaccine. Source: PBMCs, either bulk or a sorted T-cell subset (CD4+, CD8+, memory, or dextramer-sorted; not recorded which), taken 15 days after the yellow fever booster vaccination.

CDR3 coding DNA: TGTGCCAGCAGTCCATCTAGCGGGTCCCGCCCGTACAATGAGCAGTTCTTC. Residues: CASSPSSGSRPYNEQFF. The rearrangement joins TRBV6-5 to TRBJ2-1, with TRBD2 matching 8 bases. The CDR3 has 17 residues. V lost 5 bases to trimming and J lost 4 bases; unmatched junction nucleotides: 13. Germline lookup yields CDR1 MNHEY and CDR2 SVGAGI.